Below are 7 T cell receptor beta chains sequenced from a single sample in a study of T cells after yellow fever vaccination. A single record per CDR3 protein comes from TCRdb applying MiXCR to the 5' RACE reads. The sample has about 220,000 distinct CDR3 sequences, more than 3% seen once. The material sequenced was CD4+ T cells sorted from PBMCs, taken 10 days after the yellow fever booster vaccination. The receptors here all came from a man younger than 30 who received the YFV17D yellow fever vaccine.

Many counts were recorded for this clonotype. The chain links TRBV20-1 to TRBJ2-6; 8 positions agree with TRBD1. The CDR3 has 14 amino acids. The germline gives CDR1 DFQATT, CDR2 SNEGSKA (reference sequence). V lost 3 bases, J lost 2 bases, and 0 bases stayed unmatched. CDR3: CSARTGAGANVLTF. The CDR3 DNA reads as TGCAGTGCTAGGACAGGGGCTGGGGCCAACGTCCTGACTTTC.

The chain combines TRBV7-2 with TRBJ2-2; no firm D call. CDR1 is SGHTA and CDR2 is FQGNSA in the germline V gene. The CDR3 loop spans 15 amino acids. V was cut by 1 base and J by 5 bases, with 11 bases left in between. This CDR3 reads CASSLEGPGTGELFF. CDR3 nucleotide sequence: TGTGCCAGCAGCTTAGAGGGTCCCGGGACCGGGGAGCTGTTTTTT.

This clonotype was seen repeatedly, ten times or more. The chain is built from TRBV6-5 and TRBJ2-2; D perhaps matches TRBD2 (5 bases). The CDR3 totals 12 residues. Germline loops: CDR1 MNHEY, CDR2 SVGAGI. Trimming pared 6 bases from V and 5 bases from J, leaving 7 bases between. CDR3 sequence (DNA): TGTGCCAGCAGGCGGAGGACCGGGGAGCTGTTTTTT. This gives the protein CASRRRTGELFF.

The rearrangement uses TRBV4-2 and TRBJ2-1; D not certain. CDR1 LGHNA and CDR2 YNFKEQ come from the germline V gene. The CDR3 consists of 16 residues. With 0 bases removed from V and 1 base from J, the gap between germline ends came to 10 bases. The CDR3 coding sequence is TGTGCCAGCAGCCAAGATCTTGCAGAGTCCTACAATGAGCAGTTCTTC. This codes for CASSQDLAESYNEQFF.

This clonotype has a count of ten or more. This rearrangement joins TRBV6-2 or TRBV6-3 to TRBJ2-5; D is possibly TRBD2 (5 bases). V dropped 6 bases and J dropped 1 base, with 12 bases sitting between them. The germline V gene encodes CDR1 MNHEY and CDR2 SVGEGT. The CDR3 extends over 14 amino acids. This CDR3 is CASRKSTTQETQYF. The CDR3, as DNA: TGTGCCAGCAGAAAGTCGACTACCCAAGAGACCCAGTACTTC.

This clonotype was picked up many times. The CDR3 sequence: CASSLAHYEQYF. In DNA, the CDR3 is TGTGCCAGCAGCTTAGCCCACTACGAGCAGTACTTC. The chain recombines TRBV7-9 with TRBJ2-7, with D unresolved. Trimming shortened V by 0 bases and J by 3 bases, and 3 bases separated the two germline ends. CDR1 and CDR2 from the germline V gene are SEHNR and FQNEAQ (reference sequence). This CDR3 comprises 12 residues.

This clonotype was counted many times. The chain uses TRBV20-1 and TRBJ1-4; no reliable D call. This CDR3 is 15 amino acids long. The V gene lost 3 bases and the J gene lost 7 bases, with 18 bases spanning the gap. Looked up from germline, CDR1 is DFQATT and CDR2 is SNEGSKA (reference sequence). The CDR3 protein is CSASAPASGSEKLFF. The DNA for the CDR3 is TGCAGTGCTAGTGCACCCGCGTCCGGGAGTGAAAAACTGTTTTTT.